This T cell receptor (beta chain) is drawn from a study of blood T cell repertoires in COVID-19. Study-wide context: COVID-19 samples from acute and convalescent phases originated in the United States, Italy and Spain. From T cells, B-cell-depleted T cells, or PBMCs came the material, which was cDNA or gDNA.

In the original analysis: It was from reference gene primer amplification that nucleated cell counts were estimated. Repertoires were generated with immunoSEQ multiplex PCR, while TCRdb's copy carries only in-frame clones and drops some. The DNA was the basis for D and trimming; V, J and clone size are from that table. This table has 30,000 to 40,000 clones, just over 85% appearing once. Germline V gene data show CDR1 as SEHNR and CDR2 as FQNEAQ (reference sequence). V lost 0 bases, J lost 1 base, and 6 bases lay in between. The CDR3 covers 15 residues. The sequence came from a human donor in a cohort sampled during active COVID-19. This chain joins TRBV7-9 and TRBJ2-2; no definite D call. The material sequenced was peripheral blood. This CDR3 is CASSLAQRNTGELFF. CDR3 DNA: TGTGCCAGCAGCTTAGCCCAGCGGAACACCGGGGAGCTGTTTTTT.